Described below is a single TCR beta chain sequence and its context. The data were obtained in a study of cytomegalovirus exposure and HLA in healthy donors. Trimming at V came to 10 bases and at J to 6 bases, leaving 9 bases not matched to a gene. This CDR3 has 12 residues. Germline CDR1 MDHEN, CDR2 SYDVKM. The repertoire was sequenced with immunoSEQ multiplex PCR; TCRdb's copy has only in-frame clones and lacks some. This table has 150,000 to 200,000 clones, more than 80% appearing once. Specimen: PBMCs. V gene TRBV28 combines with J gene TRBJ2-7, with 7 bases identical to TRBD2. The TCR sequence derives from a man aged 18-30 years in good health and CMV-seropositive. CDR3 sequence reads: CATFERGGEQYF. As DNA, the CDR3 is TGTGCCACCTTCGAGCGGGGCGGCGAGCAGTACTTC.